A single sample is the source of the 26 T cell receptor beta chains below, sequenced in a study of technical replicates of blood from a handful of donors. Data came from immunoSEQ multiplex PCR; TCRdb stores just in-frame clones and leaves some out. The repertoire holds approximately 76,000 clones, with roughly nine tenths as singletons. Sequenced sample: T cells isolated from PBMCs. All receptors come from a human donor in good health.

The V gene is TRBV11-2, the J gene TRBJ2-7, with 7 bases aligning to TRBD2. CDR3 length: 14 residues. Germline CDR1 is SGHAT and CDR2 is FQNNGV. V was pared by 2 bases and J by 2 bases, with 3 bases of the junction left unmatched. CDR3: CASSLQLAPYEQYF. CDR3 sequence (DNA): TGTGCCAGCAGCTTACAACTAGCGCCCTACGAGCAGTACTTC.

The chain is built from TRBV6-1 and TRBJ2-3; TRBD2 aligns across 10 bases. CDR3 length: 14 residues. CDR1 is MNHNS and CDR2 is SASEGT in the germline V gene. V shed 5 bases and J 4 bases; nucleotides not matched to a gene: 3. This CDR3 is CASSLAGVADTQYF. DNA of the CDR3: TGTGCCAGCAGTCTAGCGGGAGTCGCAGATACGCAGTATTTT.

The V call is TRBV7-8, the J call TRBJ2-7; weak D call: TRBD2 (7 bases). From germline, CDR1 is SGHVS and CDR2 FQNEAQ. Between the trimmed V and J ends, which lost 1 base and 3 bases, there was a span of 10 bases. The CDR3 loop spans 14 amino acids. CDR3: CASSLGGGGYEQYF. Written as DNA, the CDR3 is TGTGCCAGCAGCTTAGGGGGGGGCGGCTACGAGCAGTACTTC.

The chain uses TRBV5-1 and TRBJ1-6; D is unclear. V lost 2 bases and J 13 bases, leaving 16 bases between the germline ends. Germline V gene data show CDR1 as SGHRS and CDR2 as YFSETQ. The CDR3 sequence is 14 residues long. CDR3 residues: CASSLQLAALPLHF. Here the CDR3 DNA reads TGCGCCAGCAGCTTACAGCTGGCAGCTCTCCCCCTCCACTTT.

J is TRBJ2-1 and V is TRBV10-1; D is possibly TRBD1 (5 bases). This CDR3 region has 14 residues. Germline V gene sequence: CDR1 WNHNN, CDR2 SYGVQD (reference sequence). V lost 5 bases, J lost 7 bases, and 15 bases lay in between. CDR3 sequence reads: CASSLSRVKNEQFF. In DNA form, the CDR3 reads TGCGCCAGCAGTCTATCCAGGGTAAAGAATGAGCAGTTCTTC.

The chain joins TRBV14 to TRBJ2-7; D is perhaps TRBD1 (5 bases). The CDR3 sequence is 18 residues long. The germline V and J ends were trimmed by 4 bases and 0 bases, with 22 bases remaining between them. CDR1 and CDR2 from the germline V gene are SGHDN and FVKESK. For the CDR3, the DNA is TGTGCCAGCAGCCGCAGGGCGTCGGTTCTCAGGAGCTCCTACGAGCAGTACTTC. It specifies CASSRRASVLRSSYEQYF.

The genes are TRBV28 and TRBJ2-7; 8 positions match TRBD2. Germline CDR1 reads MDHEN; CDR2 reads SYDVKM. The length of the CDR3 is 14 residues. V was clipped by 6 bases and J by 3 bases; unmatched bases: 7. Written as DNA, the CDR3 is TGTGCCAGCAGCCGAGCGGGAGTATTCTACGAGCAGTACTTC. Translated, it gives CASSRAGVFYEQYF.

V gene TRBV2 combines with J gene TRBJ2-1, with 7 bases matching TRBD1. The V gene end was trimmed by 7 bases and the J gene end by 0 bases; junction bases not matched to a gene: 3. CDR3 length: 14 residues. The germline V gene encodes CDR1 SNHLY and CDR2 FYNNEI. The CDR3 protein is CASNAGGSYNEQFF. The CDR3 region has the DNA TGTGCCAGCAATGCAGGGGGCTCCTACAATGAGCAGTTCTTC.

This chain links TRBV2 with TRBJ2-3; D gene ambiguous. The CDR3 is 8 amino acids. The germline gives CDR1 SNHLY, CDR2 FYNNEI. Between the trimmed V and J ends, which lost 8 bases and 9 bases, there was a span of 3 bases. The CDR3 region has the DNA TGTGCCAGCCAAACGCAGTATTTT. Protein: CASQTQYF.

This clone appeared a few times. The chain employs TRBV7-3 and TRBJ2-7, with 7 bases that match TRBD1. Germline V gene data show CDR1 as SGHTA and CDR2 as FQGTGA. Losses at the gene ends were 5 bases for V and 0 bases for J; bases not matched to a gene: 7. The CDR3 runs to 15 residues. This CDR3 is CASSPQGWPSYEQYF. For the CDR3, the DNA is TGTGCCAGCAGCCCACAGGGGTGGCCCTCCTACGAGCAGTACTTC.

The rearrangement joins TRBV5-4 to TRBJ2-2; TRBD1 matches 10 bases. The CDR3 runs to 16 residues. The trim removed 4 bases at V and 4 bases at J, leaving 7 bases unmatched. CDR1 and CDR2 (germline): SGHNT, YYREEE (reference sequence). The CDR3 region is CASSARTGGSTGELFF. CDR3 DNA: TGTGCCAGCAGCGCCAGGACAGGGGGATCCACCGGGGAGCTGTTTTTT.

The J gene is TRBJ2-1, the V gene TRBV29-1; 9 bases match TRBD2. V lost 7 bases to trimming and J lost 5 bases; unmatched junction nucleotides: 15. From germline, CDR1 is SQVTM and CDR2 ANQGSEA. This CDR3 has 16 residues. CDR3 region: CSARGMAGGFDNEQFF. CDR3 nucleotides: TGCAGCGCGAGGGGAATGGCGGGGGGGTTTGACAATGAGCAGTTCTTC.

The chain recombines TRBV18 with TRBJ1-1; TRBD1 matches 8 bases. V gave up 3 bases and J gave up 2 bases; unmatched junction bases: 2. The CDR3 is 14 amino acids. Per the germline V gene, CDR1 is KGHSH and CDR2 is LQKENI. The CDR3 sequence is CASSPAGGNTEAFF. The CDR3 DNA reads TGTGCCAGCTCACCCGCAGGGGGCAACACTGAAGCTTTCTTT.

This clone was recorded a few times. The gene calls are TRBV7-9 and TRBJ1-5; tentative D call: TRBD1 (6 bases). Deletions cut 1 base from V and 1 base from J, with 8 bases between. The germline V gene encodes CDR1 SEHNR and CDR2 FQNEAQ (reference sequence). The CDR3 totals 15 residues. The CDR3 bases are TGTGCCAGCAGCTTAGACAGGGACAGCAATCAGCCCCAGCATTTT. This codes for CASSLDRDSNQPQHF.

The chain combines TRBV28 with TRBJ2-2; the match to TRBD2 covers 8 bases. Germline V CDR1 and CDR2: MDHEN, SYDVKM. V dropped 3 bases and J dropped 9; count of bases not matched to a gene: 6. The CDR3 contains 14 residues. The CDR3 loop is CASSFRLALRELFF. The CDR3 region has the DNA TGTGCCAGCAGTTTTCGACTAGCGCTCCGGGAGCTGTTTTTT.

The rearrangement uses TRBV29-1 and TRBJ2-1; 13 bases fit TRBD2. V shed 7 bases, J shed 5 bases, and the junction held 8 bases outside the gene matches. This CDR3 region has 15 residues. Per germline, CDR1 SQVTM and CDR2 ANQGSEA. The CDR3 bases are TGCAGCGCTACTGGGACTAGCGGGATCAACAATGAGCAGTTCTTC. Translation: CSATGTSGINNEQFF.

The chain has TRBV5-1 and TRBJ2-5, with TRBD2 matching 10 bases. Germline V gene data show CDR1 as SGHRS and CDR2 as YFSETQ. The V segment lost 0 bases and the J segment 5 bases; nucleotides outside the gene matches: 7. The CDR3 sequence is 16 residues long. CDR3 residues: CASSLGAGGLSETQYF. The CDR3, as DNA: TGCGCCAGCAGCTTGGGAGCGGGGGGGCTGAGTGAGACCCAGTACTTC.

V and J are TRBV13 and TRBJ1-1; D perhaps matches TRBD1 (5 bases). The CDR3 covers 17 residues. Germline loops: CDR1 PRHDT, CDR2 FYEKMQ (reference sequence). V lost 1 base, J lost 4 bases, and 19 bases lay in between. The CDR3 is CASSLESRGFYGTEAFF. CDR3 in DNA: TGTGCCAGCAGCTTAGAATCGCGGGGGTTTTATGGCACTGAAGCTTTCTTT.

The chain has TRBV19 and TRBJ1-5, with 10 bases lining up with TRBD1. The J segment lost 8 bases and the V segment lost 6 bases, leaving 10 bases of the junction unmatched. There are 15 residues in the CDR3. Germline assignment: CDR1 LNHDA and CDR2 SQIVND (reference sequence). The CDR3 loop is CASSATGGAEKPQHF. The CDR3 region has the DNA TGTGCCAGTAGCGCGACAGGGGGCGCGGAAAAGCCCCAGCATTTT.

The chain is built from TRBV18 and TRBJ2-3; D not resolved. Germline V lookup: CDR1 KGHSH, CDR2 LQKENI. The CDR3 contains 15 residues. Between the trimmed V and J ends, which lost 2 bases and 3 bases, there was a span of 12 bases. CDR3 region: CASSPTQGRTDTQYF. The CDR3 region has the DNA TGTGCCAGCTCACCAACGCAAGGCAGGACAGATACGCAGTATTTT.

J is TRBJ2-5 and V is TRBV1; TRBD2 is the table's D call, not checked against the DNA. TRBV1 represents a pseudogene. There are 13 residues in the CDR3. CDR3 loop: CTSNRDLQETQYF. CDR3 nucleotides: TGCACCAGCAATCGGGACTTACAAGAGACCCAGTACTTC.

V gene TRBV6-6 combines with J gene TRBJ1-1; TRBD1 matches at 7 bases. The germline V gene has CDR1 MNHNY and CDR2 SVGAGI (reference sequence). The CDR3 loop spans 13 amino acids. V lost 7 bases to trimming and J lost 3 bases; unmatched junction nucleotides: 5. DNA for the CDR3: TGTGCCAGCAATGACAGGGTCCACACTGAAGCTTTCTTT. The encoded protein is CASNDRVHTEAFF.

This sequence joins TRBV13 and TRBJ1-4, with 8 nucleotides matching TRBD1. V lost 2 bases and J lost 6; bases outside the gene matches: 8. In germline, CDR1 is PRHDT, CDR2 FYEKMQ (reference sequence). This CDR3 contains 16 residues. The DNA of the CDR3 is TGTGCCAGCAGCTTAACGGTATCGGACAGGGATGAAAAACTGTTTTTT. Amino acid sequence: CASSLTVSDRDEKLFF.

The chain has TRBV27 and TRBJ2-2; a weak D match, TRBD2 (5 bases). V was cut by 4 bases and J by 0 bases, with 21 bases left in between. Germline values: CDR1 MNHEY, CDR2 SMNVEV (reference sequence). This CDR3 comprises 19 residues. CDR3 region: CASSSILLKTRANTGELFF. In nucleotides, the CDR3 is TGTGCCAGCAGTTCAATACTCTTAAAAACTAGGGCGAACACCGGGGAGCTGTTTTTT.

J is TRBJ2-7 and V is TRBV7-6; D possibly corresponds to TRBD2 (5 bases). This CDR3 has 12 residues. Trimming shortened V by 2 bases and J by 5 bases, and 7 bases separated the two germline ends. Germline values: CDR1 SGHVS, CDR2 FNYEAQ. CDR3 bases: TGTGCCAGCAGCTTATGGGGAGACGAGCAGTACTTC. Its translation: CASSLWGDEQYF.

With respect to this clone: Other DNA variants within this sample encode the same CDR3. The gene calls are TRBV6-1 and TRBJ2-7; TRBD1 aligns across 8 bases. The CDR3 runs to 15 residues. Per germline, CDR1 MNHNS and CDR2 SASEGT. V gave up 4 bases and J gave up 1 base; unmatched junction bases: 6. The CDR3 loop reads CASSAQGALSYEQYF. The CDR3 nucleotides read TGTGCCAGCAGTGCCCAGGGGGCTCTTTCCTACGAGCAGTACTTC.